The following is a T cell receptor (beta chain) sequence with its context. Mismatch with germline at one junction end may stem from a read error. This sample was included in a study of regulatory T cells in long-lasting Graves disease. Time point described: newly diagnosed GD, antithyroid drugs for less than 3 months. Construction of the TCR library relied on RNA isolated from PBMCs. CDR1 MDHEN and CDR2 SYDVKM come from the germline V gene. This CDR3 has 18 amino acids. Assembly of TCR beta libraries relied on iRepertoire HTBI primers together with Arm-PCR of CDR3 regions. One entry per CDR3 protein, called by TCRdb with MiXCR from the multiplex PCR reads. In the table there are about 440,000 distinct CDR3 sequences, roughly 15% of which are singletons. The sample was also linked to a second study, of T cells in Graves' hyperthyroidism and ophthalmopathy.

The receptor was isolated from a woman in her twenties or thirties with Graves disease. This specimen consisted of peripheral blood mononuclear cells (PBMCs), obtained at new diagnosis, from a patient treated with antithyroid drugs. The V gene is TRBV28, the J gene TRBJ1-3; tentative D call: TRBD1 (5 bases). The chain's CDR3 is CASSPIRGGRLSGNTTYF. The CDR3 DNA reads TGTGCCAGCAGCCCCATTAGGGGAGGGCGTCTCTCTGGAAACACCACATATTTT.